Listed here are 24 T cell receptor beta chains from one sample, sequenced in a study of blood T cells in healthy people across ages. Together with a sample-barcoded 5' primer, a J-beta primer mix was included in a second PCR lasting about 6 to 12 cycles. TCRdb redid the calling of the 5' RACE reads with MiXCR, one entry per CDR3 protein. The sample holds around 1,900,000 distinct CDR3 sequences, roughly two fifths seen once. Input material: blood. The origin of the receptors is a human donor in good health.

This rearrangement joins TRBV5-1 to TRBJ1-1; no firm D call. This CDR3 has 17 residues. Germline V gene data show CDR1 as SGHRS and CDR2 as YFSETQ. The V gene lost 1 base and the J gene lost 11 bases, with 27 bases spanning the gap. Written as DNA, the CDR3 is TGCGCCAGCAGCTTGACTACGAGCGCGGCCCTGACATTTCGGGCTTTCTTT. Its protein is CASSLTTSAALTFRAFF.

This clonotype appeared a single time. The genes are TRBV20-1 and TRBJ2-7; D might be TRBD1 (5 bases). Looked up from germline, CDR1 is DFQATT and CDR2 is SNEGSKA (reference sequence). The ends were cut back, 3 bases at V and 0 bases at J, with 12 bases in the middle. The CDR3 sequence is 14 residues long. CDR3 in DNA: TGCAGTGCTAGTCCAAGGGGTGACTCCTACGAGCAGTACTTC. Residues: CSASPRGDSYEQYF.

This clonotype occurred a few times. CDR3 region: CSVARTGGETQYF. In DNA, the CDR3 is TGCAGCGTTGCTAGGACAGGGGGCGAGACCCAGTACTTC. The chain has TRBV29-1 and TRBJ2-5; 11 bases agree with TRBD1. Germline V gives CDR1 SQVTM, CDR2 ANQGSEA. CDR3 size: 13 residues. The V gene end was trimmed by 4 bases and the J gene end by 5 bases; junction bases not matched to a gene: 3.

CDR3 in DNA: TGTGCCAGCAGTTTAAGAGCTAGCGGGGCACAAGAGACCCAGTACTTC. This gives the protein CASSLRASGAQETQYF. This sequence joins TRBV12-3 or TRBV12-4 and TRBJ2-5, with 9 nucleotides matching TRBD2. The CDR3 loop spans 16 amino acids. After removal of 2 bases from V and 2 bases from J, the junction contained 6 bases not matched to a gene.

V gene TRBV9 combines with J gene TRBJ2-7; D not resolved. This CDR3 is 14 amino acids long. Germline values: CDR1 SGDLS, CDR2 YYNGEE. Deletions cut 0 bases from V and 4 bases from J, with 11 bases between. The CDR3 coding sequence is TGTGCCAGCAGCGTAGGTGGGCTCGGGTACGAGCAGTACTTC. This encodes CASSVGGLGYEQYF.

The chain has TRBV7-2 and TRBJ1-5; no reliable D call. Trimming cost V 3 bases and J 3 bases, with 9 bases left between them. The CDR3 loop spans 14 amino acids. Germline lookup yields CDR1 SGHTA and CDR2 FQGNSA. CDR3 nucleotide sequence: TGTGCCAGCAGCTTTGTGCCAGACAATCAGCCCCAGCATTTT. This translates into CASSFVPDNQPQHF.

V gene TRBV29-1 combines with J gene TRBJ2-7, with TRBD1 identical over 7 bases. Unmatched junction bases numbered 7, after V lost 5 bases and J lost 3 bases. The CDR3 covers 13 residues. Germline V CDR1 and CDR2: SQVTM, ANQGSEA. CDR3 nucleotide sequence: TGCAGCGTTACGGGGACAGTCCGCTACGAGCAGTACTTC. Translating gives CSVTGTVRYEQYF.

CDR3 in DNA: TGTGCCATCTCTCAGGTATCCTACGAGCAGTACTTC. Protein sequence: CAISQVSYEQYF. The V call is TRBV6-2 or TRBV6-3, the J call TRBJ2-7; unclear D gene. Trimming stripped 10 bases from V and 1 base from J, with 11 bases between. The CDR3 is 12 amino acids. The germline V gene has CDR1 MNHEY and CDR2 SVGEGT.

Worth noting for this clonotype: Germline is not matched at one junction end, which may reflect a read error. The V gene is TRBV7-9, the J gene TRBJ2-1; no definite D call. Germline V gives CDR1 SEHNR, CDR2 FQNEAQ (reference sequence). The CDR3 runs 15 residues. The CDR3 region has the DNA TGTGCCAGCAGCTTAGTCCTGGGGTCCTACGATGAGCAGTTCTTC. The encoded protein is CASSLVLGSYDEQFF. Looking up the rest from reference TRBV7-9 and TRBJ2-1 gives the full variable domain: DTGVSQNPRHKITKRGQNVTFRCDPISEHNRLYWYRQTLGQGPEFLTYFQNEAQLEKSRLLSDRFSAERPKGSFSTLEIQRTEQGDSAMYLCASSLVLGSYDEQFFGPGTRLTVL.

Concerning this clonotype itself: Being one base from a much bigger clone, this may be a read error. The genes are TRBV12-3 or TRBV12-4 and TRBJ2-1; the D gene is possibly TRBD1 (5 bases). The DNA end favors TRBJ2-7, so the J call may be wrong. This CDR3 contains 13 residues. The DNA of the CDR3 is TGTGCCAGCAGTCAGTCGCAGGGCTTCGAGCAGTACTTC. The encoded protein is CASSQSQGFEQYF.

The table lists this clonotype with a few counts. V is TRBV7-2 and J is TRBJ2-3; 7 nucleotides line up with TRBD2. Trimming cost V 3 bases and J 5 bases; bases outside gene matches: 2. Looked up from germline, CDR1 is SGHTA and CDR2 is FQGNSA. The CDR3 has 13 amino acids. This CDR3 reads CASSLRGIDTQYF. In nucleotides, the CDR3 is TGTGCCAGCAGCTTGCGGGGGATAGATACGCAGTATTTT.

This sequence joins TRBV4-3 and TRBJ1-2; a weak D match, TRBD1 (5 bases). Germline lookup yields CDR1 LGHNA and CDR2 YSLEER. The CDR3 has 16 amino acids. Trimming removed 4 bases at V and 0 bases at J, with 15 bases between. The CDR3 region has the DNA TGCGCCAGCAGCCCCGGGTTGGGACGGACTAACTATGGCTACACCTTC. Translated: CASSPGLGRTNYGYTF.

This clonotype came up a few times. This chain connects TRBV29-1 to TRBJ2-3; 14 nucleotides agree with TRBD2. CDR3 size: 16 residues. Germline V lookup: CDR1 SQVTM, CDR2 ANQGSEA. V gave up 4 bases and J gave up 2 bases; unmatched junction bases: 5. CDR3 sequence (DNA): TGCAGCGTTGGTGGGACTAGCGGGGGTAACACAGATACGCAGTATTTT. Its protein is CSVGGTSGGNTDTQYF.

The chain is built from TRBV29-1 and TRBJ2-3; D possibly corresponds to TRBD1 (5 bases). The germline gives CDR1 SQVTM, CDR2 ANQGSEA. Deletions cut 6 bases from V and 0 bases from J, with 16 bases between. The length of the CDR3 is 15 residues. The CDR3 region is CSVRTGRYSTDTQYF. Written as DNA, the CDR3 is TGCAGCGTGCGCACAGGCCGTTACAGCACAGATACGCAGTATTTT.

This clonotype occurred a few times. V is TRBV7-2 and J is TRBJ2-7; TRBD2 matches 7 bases. Matching the DNA end better, TRBJ2-5 makes the J call doubtful. Per the germline V gene, CDR1 is SGHTA and CDR2 is FQGNSA. The CDR3 spans 12 residues. CDR3 residues: CASSFWEGTQYF. DNA of the CDR3: TGTGCCAGCAGCTTTTGGGAGGGGACCCAGTACTTC.

This chain connects TRBV5-1 to TRBJ2-3; TRBD2 matches at 13 bases. CDR1 is SGHRS, CDR2 YFSETQ, per germline. Trimming took 3 bases from V and 5 from J; bases not matched to a gene: 6. CDR3 length: 16 amino acids. CDR3 in amino acids: CASSSGTSGEGDTQYF. CDR3 DNA: TGCGCCAGCAGCTCCGGGACTAGCGGGGAGGGAGATACGCAGTATTTT.

The rearrangement uses TRBV15 and TRBJ2-1; no reliable D call. The length of the CDR3 is 15 residues. V lost 3 bases and J lost 6, with 15 bases in between. Germline V gene data show CDR1 as LNHNV and CDR2 as YYDKDF (reference sequence). The CDR3 loop is CATSSSLRAGNEQFF. As DNA, the CDR3 is TGTGCCACCAGCAGCTCCCTTCGCGCTGGCAATGAGCAGTTCTTC.

The rearrangement uses TRBV27 and TRBJ2-6; D could derive from TRBD1 or TRBD2 (5 bases each). The ends were cut back, 5 bases at V and 0 bases at J, with 20 bases in the middle. Germline V gene sequence: CDR1 MNHEY, CDR2 SMNVEV (reference sequence). The CDR3 runs 19 residues. DNA of the CDR3: TGTGCCAGCAGTCCGACTACCTGGACACCTAGCTCTGGGGCCAACGTCCTGACTTTC. Its translation: CASSPTTWTPSSGANVLTF.

This clonotype was seen more than once but under ten times. The rearrangement links TRBV6-6 to TRBJ2-3; 7 bases are a match to TRBD1. V dropped 5 bases and J dropped 4; count of bases not matched to a gene: 9. The V gene's germline CDR1 is MNHNY and CDR2 SVGAGI (reference sequence). There are 15 residues in the CDR3. The CDR3 sequence is CASSPRGSRADTQYF. The DNA of the CDR3 is TGTGCCAGCAGTCCCAGGGGGAGTAGGGCAGATACGCAGTATTTT.

This clonotype has a handful of counts. The J gene is TRBJ2-5, the V gene TRBV4-1; 8 bases are shared with TRBD1. The CDR3 loop spans 15 amino acids. CDR1 is MGHRA, CDR2 YSYEKL, per germline. Trimming removed 3 bases from V and 5 bases from J; junction bases left unmatched: 8. This CDR3 is CASSQPGQDSETQYF. The CDR3 DNA is TGCGCCAGCAGCCAGCCGGGACAGGATAGCGAGACCCAGTACTTC.

About this clonotype: The junction and the germline gene differ at one end; a read error may be behind it. The chain uses TRBV7-8 and TRBJ2-7, with 7 bases identical to TRBD1. The CDR3 is made up of 14 amino acids. Germline CDR1 is SGHVS and CDR2 is FQNEAQ. The CDR3 here is CASCLRDSSYEQYF. The CDR3, as DNA: TGTGCCAGCTGCTTACGGGACAGCTCCTACGAGCAGTACTTC.

V is TRBV6-5 and J is TRBJ1-5, with 8 bases that match TRBD1. The V gene's germline CDR1 is MNHEY and CDR2 SVGAGI. This CDR3 has 16 amino acids. V trimming: 5 bases; J trimming: 3 bases; junction bases outside the gene matches: 9. The CDR3 DNA sequence: TGTGCCAGCAGTCCCCACGGACAGGGAGACAATCAGCCCCAGCATTTT. Its translation is CASSPHGQGDNQPQHF.

The chain recombines TRBV5-1 with TRBJ2-3, with D possibly TRBD2 on 5 matching bases. The CDR3 extends over 14 amino acids. Germline assignment: CDR1 SGHRS and CDR2 YFSETQ. V was pared by 0 bases and J by 4 bases, with 9 bases between. For the CDR3, the DNA is TGCGCCAGCAGCTTGGGGTCGCGGGCAGATACGCAGTATTTT. Amino acids: CASSLGSRADTQYF.

This clonotype was picked up a small number of times. An end of the junction differs from the germline gene, which may be a read error. This chain joins TRBV4-1 and TRBJ1-2; D is unclear. CDR1 is MGHRA and CDR2 is YSYEKL in the germline V gene. The CDR3 runs 13 residues. This chain's CDR3 is CAGSQEGHMGYTF. CDR3 DNA: TGCGCCGGCAGCCAAGAGGGTCATATGGGCTACACCTTC.